One sample yielded the 20 T cell receptor beta chains listed below, sequenced in a study of T cells in Graves' hyperthyroidism and ophthalmopathy. TCR beta CDR3 regions were amplified from RNA transcripts. RT-PCR in the first round (using the HTBI primer set) targeted the TCR CDR3. In TCRdb, the multiplex PCR reads were re-called with MiXCR into one record per CDR3 protein. The sample has a few hundred thousand distinct CDR3 sequences, approximately 14% seen once. Material for sequencing was blood. The source of these receptors is a woman under 40 with Graves' hyperthyroidism.

This clonotype was found many times. The chain joins TRBV4-1 to TRBJ2-7; 10 nucleotides match TRBD2. With 3 bases clipped from V and 7 bases from J, the junction kept 6 bases outside the gene matches. The germline CDR1 and CDR2 sequences are MGHRA and YSYEKL. CDR3 length: 14 residues. The CDR3 protein is CASSQMSGRGEQYF. The DNA for the CDR3 is TGCGCCAGCAGCCAGATGAGCGGGAGGGGTGAGCAGTACTTC.

This clonotype has ten or more counts. V is TRBV5-1 and J is TRBJ1-1, with 9 nucleotides matching TRBD1. CDR1 SGHRS and CDR2 YFSETQ come from the germline V gene. The ends lost 1 base at V and 6 bases at J; junction bases unmatched: 4. CDR3 size: 14 residues. CDR3 protein: CASSLWTGDPEAFF. CDR3 bases: TGCGCCAGCAGCTTGTGGACAGGGGACCCTGAAGCTTTCTTT.

J is TRBJ1-5 and V is TRBV5-6, with D unresolved. The length of the CDR3 is 14 residues. V was pared by 0 bases and J by 4 bases, with 8 bases between. The germline V gene has CDR1 SGHDT and CDR2 YYEEEE. In DNA form, the CDR3 reads TGTGCCAGCAGCTTGGCGGCAGCAAATCAGCCCCAGCATTTT. This translates into CASSLAAANQPQHF.

This chain uses TRBV28 with TRBJ2-3, with 7 bases identical to TRBD2. In germline, CDR1 is MDHEN, CDR2 SYDVKM. The CDR3 loop spans 16 amino acids. After removal of 5 bases from V and 2 bases from J, the junction contained 10 bases not matched to a gene. This CDR3 reads CASSGSGGPPTDTQYF. For the CDR3, the DNA is TGTGCCAGCAGTGGGTCGGGAGGTCCCCCCACAGATACGCAGTATTTT.

This sequence joins TRBV4-1 and TRBJ1-5; a possible D gene is TRBD1 (5 bases). V was trimmed by 3 bases and J by 7 bases, leaving 16 bases between them. This CDR3 spans 15 amino acids. Germline V gene data show CDR1 as MGHRA and CDR2 as YSYEKL. CDR3 residues: CASSQTGAGGQPQHF. The CDR3 DNA sequence: TGCGCCAGCAGCCAGACCGGGGCGGGCGGGCAGCCCCAGCATTTT.

This clonotype has at least ten counts. The chain couples TRBV6-1 to TRBJ2-7, with D perhaps matching TRBD2 (5 bases). V was pared by 5 bases and J by 4 bases, with 21 bases between. The CDR3 has 16 residues. Germline lookup yields CDR1 MNHNS and CDR2 SASEGT. CDR3 sequence reads: CASSLSGYGMTYEQYF. The CDR3 coding sequence is TGTGCCAGCAGTCTTTCGGGGTACGGGATGACTTACGAGCAGTACTTC.

The chain joins TRBV27 to TRBJ2-5, with D unclear. The germline gives CDR1 MNHEY, CDR2 SMNVEV (reference sequence). This CDR3 has 11 amino acids. Trimming stripped 11 bases from V and 5 bases from J, with 12 bases between. The chain's CDR3 is CAGRAGETQYF. For the CDR3, the DNA is TGTGCCGGCCGCGCTGGCGAGACCCAGTACTTC.

This clonotype showed up many times. This chain joins TRBV20-1 and TRBJ2-1; 8 nucleotides agree with TRBD2. CDR3 length: 14 residues. Germline V gene sequence: CDR1 DFQATT, CDR2 SNEGSKA (reference sequence). The V segment lost 3 bases and the J segment 4 bases; nucleotides outside the gene matches: 5. The CDR3 DNA reads as TGCAGTGCTAGGGGACTAGGGGGATACAATGAGCAGTTCTTC. This translates into CSARGLGGYNEQFF.

This chain's CDR3 is CASSDPDLGEQYF. For the CDR3, the DNA is TGCGCCAGCAGTGATCCTGACCTGGGCGAGCAGTACTTC. The chain combines TRBV10-1 with TRBJ2-7, with D unclear. The V and J ends lost 3 bases and 6 bases respectively, with 12 bases between them. The germline V gene has CDR1 WNHNN and CDR2 SYGVQD (reference sequence). The CDR3 length is 13 residues.

This clonotype came up many times. The chain has TRBV9 and TRBJ2-1; 11 bases align to TRBD2. Germline CDR1 SGDLS, CDR2 YYNGEE. The CDR3 is made up of 13 amino acids. Germline trimming cut 3 bases from V and 13 bases from J; bases unmatched to any gene: 6. CDR3 DNA sequence: TGTGCCAGCAGCGGGACTAGCGGGCCTTCCCAGTTCTTC. Translation gives CASSGTSGPSQFF.

This clonotype was observed at least ten times. The chain is built from TRBV27 and TRBJ1-2; possibly TRBD1 for D (5 bases). The V and J ends lost 3 bases and 0 bases respectively, with 11 bases between them. This CDR3 is built from 15 residues. Germline assignment: CDR1 MNHEY and CDR2 SMNVEV (reference sequence). The CDR3 sequence is CASSFTGPANYGYTF. In nucleotides, the CDR3 is TGTGCCAGCAGTTTCACAGGACCAGCTAACTATGGCTACACCTTC.

This clonotype was picked up many times. V gene TRBV27 combines with J gene TRBJ2-1; 11 bases are a match to TRBD2. Germline V CDR1 and CDR2: MNHEY, SMNVEV (reference sequence). The CDR3 sequence is 15 residues long. Unmatched junction bases numbered 5, after V lost 6 bases and J lost 4 bases. The CDR3 region has the DNA TGTGCCAGCAGACGGACTAGCGGGCTGTACAATGAGCAGTTCTTC. The encoded protein is CASRRTSGLYNEQFF.

The chain couples TRBV25-1 to TRBJ2-1; 16 nucleotides line up with TRBD2. This CDR3 region has 18 residues. Trimming removed 1 base from V and 13 bases from J; junction bases left unmatched: 13. Per germline, CDR1 MGHDK and CDR2 SYGVNS. As DNA, the CDR3 is TGTGCCAGCAGTGAATCCGGGTGGGGGACTAGCGGGAGGGCCGACCAGTTCTTC. Its protein is CASSESGWGTSGRADQFF. Together with reference TRBV25-1 and TRBJ2-1, the CDR3 gives the full variable domain: EADIYQTPRYLVIGTGKKITLECSQTMGHDKMYWYQQDPGMELHLIHYSYGVNSTEKGDLSSESTVSRIRTEHFPLTLESARPSHTSQYLCASSESGWGTSGRADQFFGPGTRLTVL.

This clonotype was detected many times. This chain uses TRBV11-2 with TRBJ2-3, with 7 bases aligning to TRBD2. Germline CDR1 and CDR2: SGHAT and FQNNGV. Trimming took 5 bases from V and 0 from J; bases not matched to a gene: 14. This CDR3 has 18 amino acids. CDR3: CASSPNWASGPSTDTQYF. The CDR3 DNA sequence: TGTGCCAGCAGCCCCAACTGGGCTAGCGGACCTAGCACAGATACGCAGTATTTT.

The sample holds many counts of this clonotype. This chain connects TRBV19 to TRBJ2-7; possible D gene TRBD2, 5 bases. V gave up 4 bases and J gave up 3 bases, with 13 bases separating them. Germline V CDR1 and CDR2: LNHDA, SQIVND (reference sequence). The CDR3 covers 14 residues. The CDR3 sequence is CASSTLAGGYEQYF. The CDR3 nucleotides read TGTGCCAGTAGTACCCTCGCGGGCGGCTACGAGCAGTACTTC.

The chain employs TRBV19 and TRBJ1-1, with D possibly matching TRBD1 (5 bases). The V end was cut by 6 bases, the J end by 2 bases, with 10 bases between. This CDR3 has 13 amino acids. Germline V gene sequence: CDR1 LNHDA, CDR2 SQIVND (reference sequence). The CDR3 DNA reads as TGTGCCAGTAGGTGGGACGCTAACACTGAAGCTTTCTTT. Amino acid sequence: CASRWDANTEAFF. Using reference TRBV19 and TRBJ1-1 for the parts outside the CDR3, the full variable domain is DGGITQSPKYLFRKEGQNVTLSCEQNLNHDAMYWYRQDPGQGLRLIYYSQIVNDFQKGDIAEGYSVSREKKESFPLTVTSAQKNPTAFYLCASRWDANTEAFFGQGTRLTVV.

The chain carries TRBV6-1 and TRBJ2-7; 8 positions agree with TRBD1. V dropped 6 bases and J dropped 3; count of bases not matched to a gene: 10. The CDR3 is 15 residues long. Germline CDR1 and CDR2: MNHNS and SASEGT. The CDR3 loop reads CASRATGALFYEQYF. Here the CDR3 DNA reads TGTGCCAGCAGGGCGACAGGGGCATTATTCTACGAGCAGTACTTC.

This clonotype appeared many times. This chain joins TRBV12-3 or TRBV12-4 and TRBJ1-2; D is uncertain. This CDR3 has 13 residues. V was clipped by 2 bases and J by 7 bases, with 11 bases between them. The CDR3 sequence is CASSLSRDGGYTF. The CDR3, as DNA: TGTGCCAGCAGTTTATCGAGAGACGGTGGCTACACCTTC.

This chain links TRBV19 with TRBJ2-2; D is undetermined. This CDR3 contains 15 residues. The V gene's germline CDR1 is LNHDA and CDR2 SQIVND (reference sequence). The V end was cut by 4 bases, the J end by 1 base, with 10 bases between. Written as DNA, the CDR3 is TGTGCCAGTAGTACCTGGGAATTGAACACCGGGGAGCTGTTTTTT. Protein product: CASSTWELNTGELFF.

The chain employs TRBV19 and TRBJ1-5; D is ambiguous. From germline, CDR1 is LNHDA and CDR2 SQIVND (reference sequence). Trimming took 1 base from V and 2 from J, leaving 12 bases between them. CDR3 length: 16 amino acids. CDR3 DNA: TGTGCCAGTAGTATAGTTGATAGTGCACGCAATCAGCCCCAGCATTTT. It specifies CASSIVDSARNQPQHF.